Below, 2 T cell receptor beta chains from the same sample are listed, as sequenced in a study of cytomegalovirus exposure and HLA in healthy donors. Primers included in the PCR were 60 Vbeta and 13 Jbeta primers. Some clones are missing from TCRdb's copy, which holds only in-frame ones; the method was immunoSEQ multiplex PCR. Of 140,000 or so clones in the sample, over 60% are singletons; the top ten hold less than 2%. What was sequenced was PBMCs. The receptors come from a man aged 35-49 years in good health and CMV-seronegative.

The chain carries TRBV6-1 and TRBJ2-7, with 7 bases identical to TRBD1. The CDR3 covers 12 residues. Germline values: CDR1 MNHNS, CDR2 SASEGT. After removal of 5 bases from V and 4 bases from J, the junction contained 2 bases not matched to a gene. CDR3 residues: CASSLTGYEQYF. The CDR3 nucleotides read TGTGCCAGCAGTTTGACAGGGTACGAGCAGTACTTC.

The chain is built from TRBV19 and TRBJ1-1; D is ambiguous. The CDR3 has 13 amino acids. Deletions cut 4 bases from V and 3 bases from J, with 9 bases between. Germline values: CDR1 LNHDA, CDR2 SQIVND (reference sequence). For the CDR3, the DNA is TGTGCCAGTAGTAGTCAGGAGGACACTGAAGCTTTCTTT. The encoded protein is CASSSQEDTEAFF.